Detailed here is one T cell receptor (beta chain). None of the included patients had other autoimmune diseases, uncontrolled infections, pregnancy or lactation, as these led to exclusion. The diagnosis was founded upon clinical symptoms, serum thyroxine, TRAb, thyroid ultrasound and orbital computed tomography. PBMCs were obtained from about 9.4 ml of fresh peripheral blood. These data come from a study of Graves' ophthalmopathy and Graves' hyperthyroidism. The study amplified TCR beta CDR3 regions using RNA transcripts. The library came from an HTBI-primed first-round RT-PCR and a second-round multiplex PCR. TCRdb called the multiplex PCR reads again in MiXCR, with one record for every CDR3 protein. This table holds hundreds of thousands of distinct CDR3 sequences, approximately 39% found once. The CDR3 is made up of 16 amino acids. V lost 0 bases and J lost 4, with 11 bases in between. CDR1 and CDR2 (germline): SGHTS, YDEGEE.

The chain links TRBV5-8 to TRBJ2-6; perhaps D is TRBD1 or TRBD2 (6 bases each). The sequence was obtained from an adult man with Graves' ophthalmopathy. The sequencing input was peripheral blood. The CDR3 DNA reads TGTGCCAGCAGCTTGGTGCGCGGGACAGGGGCCAACGTCCTGACTTTC. Translation gives CASSLVRGTGANVLTF.